What follows describes a single T cell receptor (beta chain). This sample was taken from a study of cytomegalovirus exposure and HLA in healthy donors. In the PCR, 60 Vbeta and 13 Jbeta primers were used. Method: immunoSEQ multiplex PCR; TCRdb's copy keeps in-frame clones and lacks some. The data show about 140,000 clones, with about 70% seen just once and approximately 4.2% held by the top ten. Though probably carrying unrecorded immune exposures, donors were nominally healthy at sampling. Sequenced input: PBMCs. This sequence was found in a man in his 60s in good health and CMV-seronegative.

The CDR3 reads CASSNRGRGGSEQFF. For the CDR3, the DNA is TGTGCCAGTAGTAACAGGGGGCGAGGTGGGAGTGAGCAGTTCTTC. The rearrangement joins TRBV19 to TRBJ2-1; 9 bases match TRBD1. Germline CDR1 is LNHDA and CDR2 is SQIVND (reference sequence). Trimming at V came to 4 bases and at J to 9 bases, leaving 10 bases not matched to a gene. This CDR3 comprises 15 residues.